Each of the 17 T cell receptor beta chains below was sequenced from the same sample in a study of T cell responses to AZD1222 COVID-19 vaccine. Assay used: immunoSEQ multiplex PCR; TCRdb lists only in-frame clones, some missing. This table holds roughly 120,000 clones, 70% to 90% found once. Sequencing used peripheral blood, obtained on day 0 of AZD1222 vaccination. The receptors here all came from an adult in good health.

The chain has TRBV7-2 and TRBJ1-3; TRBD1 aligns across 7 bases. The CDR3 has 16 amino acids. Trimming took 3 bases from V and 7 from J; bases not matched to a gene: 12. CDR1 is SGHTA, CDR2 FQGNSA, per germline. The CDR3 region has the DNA TGTGCCAGCAGCTTTGCCGGGACAGCCGTGGGGAACACCATATATTTT. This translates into CASSFAGTAVGNTIYF.

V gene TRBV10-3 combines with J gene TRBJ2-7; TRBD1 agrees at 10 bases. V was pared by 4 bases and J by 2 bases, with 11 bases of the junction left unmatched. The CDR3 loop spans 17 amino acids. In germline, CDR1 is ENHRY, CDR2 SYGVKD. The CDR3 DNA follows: TGTGCCATCAGTGCCCGGGACAGGGGCTTTACTCCCTACGAGCAGTACTTC. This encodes CAISARDRGFTPYEQYF.

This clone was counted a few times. CDR3 loop: CASTPGGEPYGYTF. CDR3 coding DNA: TGTGCCAGCACCCCAGGGGGGGAACCCTATGGCTACACCTTC. The rearrangement uses TRBV6-5 and TRBJ1-2; 7 bases agree with TRBD1. J was trimmed by 4 bases and V by 7 bases; bases with no gene match: 9. The length of the CDR3 is 14 residues. The V gene's germline CDR1 is MNHEY and CDR2 SVGAGI.

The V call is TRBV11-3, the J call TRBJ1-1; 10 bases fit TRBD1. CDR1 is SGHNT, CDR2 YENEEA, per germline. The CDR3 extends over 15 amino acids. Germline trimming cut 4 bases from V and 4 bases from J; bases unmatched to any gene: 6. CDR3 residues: CASSSRTGGVTEAFF. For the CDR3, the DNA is TGTGCCAGCAGCTCGCGGACAGGGGGGGTCACTGAAGCTTTCTTT.

The CDR3 reads CSAHPSTANYGYTF. The CDR3 DNA reads as TGCAGCGCCCACCCCTCTACAGCTAACTATGGCTACACCTTC. The rearrangement joins TRBV29-1 to TRBJ1-2; no reliable D call. V lost 7 bases and J 0 bases, leaving 15 bases between the germline ends. The CDR3 contains 14 residues. Germline V gene data show CDR1 as SQVTM and CDR2 as ANQGSEA.

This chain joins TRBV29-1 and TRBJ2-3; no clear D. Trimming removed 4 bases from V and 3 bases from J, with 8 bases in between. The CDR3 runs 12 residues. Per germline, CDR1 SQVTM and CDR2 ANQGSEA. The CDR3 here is CSVALTTDTQYF. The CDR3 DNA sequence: TGCAGCGTTGCCCTGACAACAGATACGCAGTATTTT.

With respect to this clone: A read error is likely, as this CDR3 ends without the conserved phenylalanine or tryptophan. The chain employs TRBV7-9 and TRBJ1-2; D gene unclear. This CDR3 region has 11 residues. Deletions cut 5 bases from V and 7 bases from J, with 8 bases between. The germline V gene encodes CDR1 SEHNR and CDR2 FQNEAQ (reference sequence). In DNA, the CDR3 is TGTGCCAGCAGCCTGTTAGGTGGCTACACCCTC. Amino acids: CASSLLGGYTL.

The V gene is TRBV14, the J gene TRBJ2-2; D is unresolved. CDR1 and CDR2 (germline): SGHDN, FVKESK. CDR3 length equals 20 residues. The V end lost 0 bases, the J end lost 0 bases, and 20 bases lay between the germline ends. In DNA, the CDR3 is TGTGCCAGCAGCCAAGATTATTGGTCTTATTCGACTTCGAACACCGGGGAGCTGTTTTTT. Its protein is CASSQDYWSYSTSNTGELFF.

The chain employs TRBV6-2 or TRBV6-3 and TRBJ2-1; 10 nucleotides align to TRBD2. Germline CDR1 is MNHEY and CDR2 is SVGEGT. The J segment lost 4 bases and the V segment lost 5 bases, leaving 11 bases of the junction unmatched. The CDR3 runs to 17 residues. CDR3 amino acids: CASSGLAGAPPYNEQFF. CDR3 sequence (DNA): TGTGCCAGCAGTGGTCTAGCGGGAGCTCCACCATACAATGAGCAGTTCTTC.

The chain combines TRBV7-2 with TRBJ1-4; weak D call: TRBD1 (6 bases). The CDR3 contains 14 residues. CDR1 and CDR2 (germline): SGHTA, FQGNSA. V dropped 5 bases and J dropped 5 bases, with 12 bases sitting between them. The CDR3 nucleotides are TGTGCCAGCAGCAAGACAGGCATAAATGAAAAACTGTTTTTT. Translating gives CASSKTGINEKLFF.

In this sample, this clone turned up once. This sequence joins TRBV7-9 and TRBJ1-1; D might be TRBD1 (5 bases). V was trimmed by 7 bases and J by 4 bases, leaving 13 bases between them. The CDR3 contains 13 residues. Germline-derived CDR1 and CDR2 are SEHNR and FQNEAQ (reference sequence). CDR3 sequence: CASTNLGGTEAFF. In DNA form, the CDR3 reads TGTGCCAGCACCAACCTCGGGGGCACTGAAGCTTTCTTT.

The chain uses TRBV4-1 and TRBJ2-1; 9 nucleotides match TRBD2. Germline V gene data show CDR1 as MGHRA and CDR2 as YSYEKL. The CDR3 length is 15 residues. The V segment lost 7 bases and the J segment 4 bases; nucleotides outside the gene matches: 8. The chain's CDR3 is CASTRAGGAYNEQFF. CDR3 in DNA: TGCGCCAGCACCCGGGCGGGGGGGGCTTACAATGAGCAGTTCTTC.

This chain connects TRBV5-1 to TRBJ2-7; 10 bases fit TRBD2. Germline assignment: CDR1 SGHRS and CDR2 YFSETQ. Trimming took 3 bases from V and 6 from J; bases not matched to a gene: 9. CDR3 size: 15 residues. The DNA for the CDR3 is TGCGCCAGCAGCTCCAGGGCTAGCGGGGGTGGCGAGCAGTACTTC. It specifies CASSSRASGGGEQYF.

CDR3 region: CASSRGSNTEAFF. The CDR3 DNA reads as TGTGCCAGCAGCCGCGGATCGAACACTGAAGCTTTCTTT. V is TRBV7-9 and J is TRBJ1-1; unclear D gene. Trimming removed 5 bases from V and 1 base from J, with 8 bases in between. Germline V gives CDR1 SEHNR, CDR2 FQNEAQ (reference sequence). The CDR3 consists of 13 residues. Supplemented by reference TRBV7-9 and TRBJ1-1, the full variable domain reads DTGVSQNPRHKITKRGQNVTFRCDPISEHNRLYWYRQTLGQGPEFLTYFQNEAQLEKSRLLSDRFSAERPKGSFSTLEIQRTEQGDSAMYLCASSRGSNTEAFFGQGTRLTVV.

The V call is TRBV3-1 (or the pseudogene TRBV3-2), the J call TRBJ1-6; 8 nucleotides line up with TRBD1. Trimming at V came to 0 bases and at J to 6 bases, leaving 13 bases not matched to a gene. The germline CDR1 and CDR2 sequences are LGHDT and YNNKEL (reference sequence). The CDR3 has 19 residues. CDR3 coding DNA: TGTGCCAGCAGCCAAGATAGTCGGGACAGGAAGCAGGGTAATTCACCCCTCCACTTT. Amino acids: CASSQDSRDRKQGNSPLHF.

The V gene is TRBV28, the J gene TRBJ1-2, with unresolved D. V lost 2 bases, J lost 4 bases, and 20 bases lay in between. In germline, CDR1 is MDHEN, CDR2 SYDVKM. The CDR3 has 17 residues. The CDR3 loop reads CASSLESRVGKIYGYTF. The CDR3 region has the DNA TGTGCCAGCAGTTTAGAGAGTCGTGTAGGGAAGATCTATGGCTACACCTTC.

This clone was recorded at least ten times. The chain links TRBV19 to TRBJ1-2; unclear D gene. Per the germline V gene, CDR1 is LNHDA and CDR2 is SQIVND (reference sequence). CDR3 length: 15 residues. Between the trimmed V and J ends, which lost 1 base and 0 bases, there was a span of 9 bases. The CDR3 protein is CASSIGYSTNYGYTF. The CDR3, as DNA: TGTGCCAGTAGTATAGGGTACAGCACTAACTATGGCTACACCTTC.